Below, 22 T cell receptor beta chains from the same sample are listed, as sequenced in a study of technical replicates of blood from several donors. TCRdb keeps only in-frame clones here, not all; method: immunoSEQ multiplex PCR. The data hold approximately 79,000 clones, with nearly 98% observed a single time. The sample comprised T cells isolated from PBMCs. All receptors come from a human donor in good health.

The chain is built from TRBV25-1 and TRBJ1-6, with 9 bases matching TRBD1. Germline V gene data show CDR1 as MGHDK and CDR2 as SYGVNS. J gave up 10 bases and V 2 bases, and 6 bases lay outside the gene matches. This CDR3 is 15 amino acids long. The CDR3 region is CASSEIGDRESPLHF. The CDR3 region has the DNA TGTGCCAGCAGTGAAATCGGGGACAGGGAATCACCCCTCCACTTT. Full variable domain (rest looked up from reference TRBV25-1 and TRBJ1-6): EADIYQTPRYLVIGTGKKITLECSQTMGHDKMYWYQQDPGMELHLIHYSYGVNSTEKGDLSSESTVSRIRTEHFPLTLESARPSHTSQYLCASSEIGDRESPLHFGNGTRLTVT.

The J gene is TRBJ2-2, the V gene TRBV7-2, with 11 positions matching TRBD2. V shed 4 bases and J 6 bases; nucleotides not matched to a gene: 1. Germline values: CDR1 SGHTA, CDR2 FQGNSA. The CDR3 extends over 14 amino acids. The CDR3 DNA is TGTGCCAGCAGCTCGGGACTAGCGGCCGGGGAGCTGTTTTTT. Residues: CASSSGLAAGELFF. The entire variable domain, with the rest obtained from reference TRBV7-2 and TRBJ2-2, is as follows: GAGVSQSPSNKVTEKGKDVELRCDPISGHTALYWYRQSLGQGLEFLIYFQGNSAPDKSGLPSDRFSAERTGGSVSTLTIQRTQQEDSAVYLCASSSGLAAGELFFGEGSRLTVL.

The rearrangement uses TRBV5-4 and TRBJ1-2; no clear D. Trimming pared 7 bases from V and 7 bases from J, leaving 20 bases between. The CDR3 has 14 amino acids. Germline V gene data show CDR1 as SGHNT and CDR2 as YYREEE (reference sequence). DNA for the CDR3: TGTGCCAGCCAACTCGTCCCGGACGGGATTGGCTACACCTTC. Translating gives CASQLVPDGIGYTF.

In this sample, this clone turned up once. The chain joins TRBV6-5 to TRBJ1-5, with D possibly TRBD1 on 5 matching bases. Trimming removed 6 bases at V and 0 bases at J, with 12 bases between. The CDR3 loop spans 15 amino acids. The germline CDR1 and CDR2 sequences are MNHEY and SVGAGI. The CDR3 sequence is CASRLYRTSNQPQHF. CDR3 coding DNA: TGTGCCAGCAGACTATACAGGACTAGCAATCAGCCCCAGCATTTT.

As DNA, the CDR3 is TGCGCCAGCTGGGGGGAGGGCGAGCAGTACTTC. Translation gives CASWGEGEQYF. The gene calls are TRBV10-2 and TRBJ2-7; TRBD2 matches at 7 bases. V shed 8 bases and J 6 bases; nucleotides not matched to a gene: 4. Germline CDR1 is WSHSY and CDR2 is SAAADI. The CDR3 extends over 11 amino acids.

J is TRBJ2-7 and V is TRBV12-5; TRBD1 matches 7 bases. The junction had 11 bases not matched to a gene; V was cut back by 7 bases and J by 5 bases. The CDR3 is 14 residues long. Germline V gives CDR1 LGHNT, CDR2 FRNRAP. The CDR3 protein is CASASGQKAHEQYF. CDR3 nucleotides: TGTGCTAGTGCCTCGGGACAGAAGGCCCACGAGCAGTACTTC.

J is TRBJ1-3 and V is TRBV6-6; 7 bases align to TRBD1. J was trimmed by 2 bases and V by 6 bases; bases with no gene match: 4. CDR1 is MNHNY, CDR2 SVGAGI, per germline (reference sequence). The CDR3 has 14 residues. CDR3 loop: CASRTTGTGNTIYF. The CDR3 nucleotides read TGTGCCAGCAGGACGACAGGGACTGGAAACACCATATATTTT.

This rearrangement joins TRBV10-3 to TRBJ1-2; 9 bases are shared with TRBD1. The J segment lost 8 bases and the V segment lost 9 bases, leaving 13 bases of the junction unmatched. The length of the CDR3 is 14 residues. CDR1 and CDR2 from the germline V gene are ENHRY and SYGVKD. The CDR3 DNA reads as TGTGCCATAGCCTGGGACAGGGAGACTGAAGGCTACACCTTC. It translates to CAIAWDRETEGYTF.

The V and J genes are TRBV28 and TRBJ1-5; 8 nucleotides agree with TRBD1. CDR3 size: 16 residues. Per germline, CDR1 MDHEN and CDR2 SYDVKM. The trim removed 3 bases at V and 8 bases at J, leaving 12 bases unmatched. CDR3 in amino acids: CASSFWRAGGLEPQHF. CDR3 bases: TGTGCCAGCAGTTTTTGGAGGGCAGGGGGCTTGGAGCCCCAGCATTTT.

The chain links TRBV9 to TRBJ1-3, with D possibly matching TRBD1 (6 bases). Trimming removed 3 bases from V and 4 bases from J, with 17 bases in between. The germline CDR1 and CDR2 sequences are SGDLS and YYNGEE. The CDR3 covers 16 residues. This chain's CDR3 is CASSGTSGQYGNTIYF. The CDR3 DNA sequence: TGTGCCAGCAGCGGGACCTCCGGACAGTACGGAAACACCATATATTTT.

The chain combines TRBV29-1 with TRBJ2-3; 13 bases line up with TRBD2. CDR1 is SQVTM, CDR2 ANQGSEA, per germline. With 4 bases clipped from V and 4 bases from J, the junction kept 8 bases outside the gene matches. The CDR3 has 16 residues. The CDR3 DNA sequence: TGCAGCGTTGGCCGAAGGACTAGCGGGAGCCCAGATACGCAGTATTTT. This gives the protein CSVGRRTSGSPDTQYF.

V gene TRBV15 combines with J gene TRBJ2-1; 8 bases fit TRBD1. The germline V gene has CDR1 LNHNV and CDR2 YYDKDF (reference sequence). With 3 bases clipped from V and 6 bases from J, the junction kept 4 bases outside the gene matches. The CDR3 covers 14 residues. The CDR3 reads CATSRGTGGNEQFF. CDR3 bases: TGTGCCACCAGCAGGGGCACAGGGGGCAATGAGCAGTTCTTC. The variable domain in full, completed from reference TRBV15 and TRBJ2-1, reads DAMVIQNPRYQVTQFGKPVTLSCSQTLNHNVMYWYQQKSSQAPKLLFHYYDKDFNNEADTPDNFQSRRPNTSFCFLDIRSPGLGDTAMYLCATSRGTGGNEQFFGPGTRLTVL.

The V gene is TRBV15, the J gene TRBJ2-1; 12 positions agree with TRBD1. Germline V lookup: CDR1 LNHNV, CDR2 YYDKDF (reference sequence). The CDR3 runs to 15 residues. The junction had 4 bases not matched to a gene; V was cut back by 5 bases and J by 5 bases. Here the CDR3 DNA reads TGTGCCACCAGCTCCGGGACAGGGGGCGACAATGAGCAGTTCTTC. Translation gives CATSSGTGGDNEQFF.

V is TRBV4-3 and J is TRBJ2-5, with D unresolved. Germline CDR1 and CDR2: LGHNA and YSLEER. Deletions cut 0 bases from V and 3 bases from J, with 11 bases between. This CDR3 contains 15 residues. DNA of the CDR3: TGCGCCAGCAGCCAAGATAGGAGTTGGGAAGAGACCCAGTACTTC. The encoded protein is CASSQDRSWEETQYF.

The chain recombines TRBV9 with TRBJ1-2, with a possible D match to TRBD1 (6 bases). Germline lookup yields CDR1 SGDLS and CDR2 YYNGEE. The germline V and J ends were trimmed by 0 bases and 6 bases, with 18 bases remaining between them. The CDR3 is 16 amino acids. Written as DNA, the CDR3 is TGTGCCAGCAGCGTAGAAGGTTCAGGGGAGACTGATGGCTACACCTTC. Protein: CASSVEGSGETDGYTF.

The chain uses TRBV4-3 and TRBJ2-3; tentative D call: TRBD2 (6 bases). Germline CDR1 reads LGHNA; CDR2 reads YSLEER. The CDR3 has 13 residues. V was pared by 1 base and J by 10 bases, with 12 bases between. This CDR3 reads CASSQVSGSAQYF. The CDR3 nucleotides read TGCGCCAGCAGCCAAGTGTCCGGGAGTGCGCAGTATTTT.

The CDR3 here is CSVSGINQPQHF. DNA for the CDR3: TGCAGCGTTTCAGGGATCAATCAGCCCCAGCATTTT. The rearrangement uses TRBV29-1 and TRBJ1-5; TRBD1 might be the D (5 bases). The CDR3 sequence is 12 residues long. Germline V lookup: CDR1 SQVTM, CDR2 ANQGSEA. Between the trimmed V and J ends, which lost 5 bases and 3 bases, there was a span of 8 bases.

The V call is TRBV7-3, the J call TRBJ1-1, with no clear D. CDR1 and CDR2 from the germline V gene are SGHTA and FQGTGA. CDR3 size: 13 residues. V lost 1 base to trimming and J lost 8 bases, with 11 bases between them. The CDR3 region has the DNA TGTGCCAGCAGCTTAATGGGAGGAGACGAAGCTTTCTTT. Its translation is CASSLMGGDEAFF.

The chain uses TRBV7-2 and TRBJ2-2, with 10 bases fitting TRBD2. CDR1 and CDR2 (germline): SGHTA, FQGNSA. This CDR3 has 18 amino acids. V shed 2 bases and J 2 bases; nucleotides not matched to a gene: 8. As DNA, the CDR3 is TGTGCCAGCAGCTTACGGAAGGGACTAGCGCTCAACACCGGGGAGCTGTTTTTT. Its protein is CASSLRKGLALNTGELFF.

This clone was counted once. The rearrangement links TRBV6-7 to TRBJ2-7, with D tentatively TRBD1 (6 bases). TRBV6-7 is marked as an open reading frame, function uncertain. V was trimmed by 8 bases and J by 6 bases, leaving 20 bases between them. This CDR3 is built from 14 residues. CDR3 in DNA: TGTGCCAGCTCGCCGAGGGGGAAAGAAGGCGAGCAGTACTTC. As protein: CASSPRGKEGEQYF.

The chain combines TRBV11-3 with TRBJ1-1; possible D gene TRBD1, 5 bases. Per the germline V gene, CDR1 is SGHNT and CDR2 is YENEEA. The CDR3 sequence is 13 residues long. V was pared by 3 bases and J by 0 bases, with 5 bases between. The CDR3 protein is CASSLTVNTEAFF. In DNA form, the CDR3 reads TGTGCCAGCAGCTTGACAGTGAACACTGAAGCTTTCTTT.

As to this clone: The same CDR3 is also encoded by other DNA sequences in this sample. The chain carries TRBV27 and TRBJ2-7; no firm D call. V lost 3 bases to trimming and J lost 1 base, with 7 bases between them. Germline-derived CDR1 and CDR2 are MNHEY and SMNVEV (reference sequence). This CDR3 contains 13 residues. The CDR3 DNA reads as TGTGCCAGCAGTTTTGGCAGGTCCTACGAGCAGTACTTC. Encoded protein: CASSFGRSYEQYF.